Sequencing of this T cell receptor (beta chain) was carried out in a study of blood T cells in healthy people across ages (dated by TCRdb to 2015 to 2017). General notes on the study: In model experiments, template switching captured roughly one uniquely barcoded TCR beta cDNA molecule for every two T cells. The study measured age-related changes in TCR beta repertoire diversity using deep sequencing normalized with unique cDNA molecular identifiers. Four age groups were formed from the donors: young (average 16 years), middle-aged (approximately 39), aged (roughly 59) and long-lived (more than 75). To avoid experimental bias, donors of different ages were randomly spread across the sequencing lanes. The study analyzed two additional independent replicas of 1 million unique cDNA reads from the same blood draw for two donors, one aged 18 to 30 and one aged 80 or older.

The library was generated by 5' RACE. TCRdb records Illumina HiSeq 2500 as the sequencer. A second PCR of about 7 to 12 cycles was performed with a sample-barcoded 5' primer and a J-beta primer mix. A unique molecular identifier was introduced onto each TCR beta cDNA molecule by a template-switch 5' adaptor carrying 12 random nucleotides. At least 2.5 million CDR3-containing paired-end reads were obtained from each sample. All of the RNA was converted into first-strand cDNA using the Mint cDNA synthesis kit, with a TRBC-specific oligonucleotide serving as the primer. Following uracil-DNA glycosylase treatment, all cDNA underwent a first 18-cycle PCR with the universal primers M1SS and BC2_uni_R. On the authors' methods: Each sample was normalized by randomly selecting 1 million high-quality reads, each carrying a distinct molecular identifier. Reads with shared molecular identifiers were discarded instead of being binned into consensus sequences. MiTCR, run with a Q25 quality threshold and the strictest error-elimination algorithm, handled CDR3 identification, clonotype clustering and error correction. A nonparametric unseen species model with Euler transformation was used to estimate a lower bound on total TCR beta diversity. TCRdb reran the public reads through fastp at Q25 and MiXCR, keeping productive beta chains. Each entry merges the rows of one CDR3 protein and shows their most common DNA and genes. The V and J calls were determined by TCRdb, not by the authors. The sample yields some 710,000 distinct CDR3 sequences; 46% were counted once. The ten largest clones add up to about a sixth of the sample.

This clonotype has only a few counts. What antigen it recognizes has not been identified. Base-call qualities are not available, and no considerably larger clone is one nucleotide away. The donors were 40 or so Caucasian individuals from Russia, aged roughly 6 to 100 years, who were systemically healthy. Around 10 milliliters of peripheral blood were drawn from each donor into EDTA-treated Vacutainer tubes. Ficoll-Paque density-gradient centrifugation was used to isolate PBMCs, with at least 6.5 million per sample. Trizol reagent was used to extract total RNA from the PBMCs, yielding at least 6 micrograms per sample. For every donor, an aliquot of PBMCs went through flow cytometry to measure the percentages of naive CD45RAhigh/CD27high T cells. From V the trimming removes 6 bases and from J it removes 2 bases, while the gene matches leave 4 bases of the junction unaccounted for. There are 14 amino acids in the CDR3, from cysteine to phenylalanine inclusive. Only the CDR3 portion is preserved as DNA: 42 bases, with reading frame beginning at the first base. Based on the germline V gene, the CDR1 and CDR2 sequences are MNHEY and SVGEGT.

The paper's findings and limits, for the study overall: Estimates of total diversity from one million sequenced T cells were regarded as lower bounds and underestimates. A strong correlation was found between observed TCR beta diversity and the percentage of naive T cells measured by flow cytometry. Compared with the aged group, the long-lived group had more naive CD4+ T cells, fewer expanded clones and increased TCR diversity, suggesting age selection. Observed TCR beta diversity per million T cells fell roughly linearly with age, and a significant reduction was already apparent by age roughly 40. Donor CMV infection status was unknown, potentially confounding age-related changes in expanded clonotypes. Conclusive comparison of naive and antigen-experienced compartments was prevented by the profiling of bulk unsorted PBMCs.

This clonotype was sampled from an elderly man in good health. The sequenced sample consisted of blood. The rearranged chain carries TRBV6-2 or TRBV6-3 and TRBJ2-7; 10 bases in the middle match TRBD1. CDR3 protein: CASRQGQGPYEQYF. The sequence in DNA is TGTGCCAGCAGACAGGGACAGGGGCCCTACGAGCAGTACTTC.